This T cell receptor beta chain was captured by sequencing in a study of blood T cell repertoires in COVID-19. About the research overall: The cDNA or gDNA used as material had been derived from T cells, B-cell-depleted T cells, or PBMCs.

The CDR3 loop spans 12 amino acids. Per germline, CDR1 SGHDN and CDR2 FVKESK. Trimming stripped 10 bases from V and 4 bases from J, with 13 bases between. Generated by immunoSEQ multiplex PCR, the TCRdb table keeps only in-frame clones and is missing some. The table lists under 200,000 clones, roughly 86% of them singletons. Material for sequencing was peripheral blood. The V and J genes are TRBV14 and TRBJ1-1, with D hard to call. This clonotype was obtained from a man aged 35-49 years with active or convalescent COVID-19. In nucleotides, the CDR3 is TGTGCCACCCACTCGATCGCCACTGAAGCTTTCTTT. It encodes CATHSIATEAFF.